Listed here is a single T cell receptor (beta chain). The authors reverse transcribed about 0.5 to 1 ug RNA with random hexamers. Amplification of TCR beta CDR3 across 54 Vbeta and 13 Jbeta was performed with immunoSEQ multiplex PCR. TCRdb re-derived calls from the immunoSEQ multiplex PCR reads in MiXCR, one entry per CDR3 protein. The sample lists around 150,000 distinct CDR3 sequences, over 85% occurring once. CDR3 length: 15 residues. Looked up from germline, CDR1 is SGHTA and CDR2 is FQGTGA. J gave up 4 bases and V 5 bases, and 8 bases lay outside the gene matches. CD8+ and CD4+ blood T cells underwent TCR beta sequencing. It was negative isolation that provided the CD8+ and CD4+ T cells, whereas TEMRA cells were enriched by FACS. This sample was included in a study of CD8 T cells in Susac syndrome.

The source is a human donor in good health. V and J are TRBV7-3 and TRBJ2-3; the match to TRBD2 covers 8 bases. Sequenced: CD8+ T cells from PBMCs. CDR3 nucleotide sequence: TGTGCCAGCAGCCGCCTGGCGGGAGGATCAGATACGCAGTATTTT. Protein sequence: CASSRLAGGSDTQYF.